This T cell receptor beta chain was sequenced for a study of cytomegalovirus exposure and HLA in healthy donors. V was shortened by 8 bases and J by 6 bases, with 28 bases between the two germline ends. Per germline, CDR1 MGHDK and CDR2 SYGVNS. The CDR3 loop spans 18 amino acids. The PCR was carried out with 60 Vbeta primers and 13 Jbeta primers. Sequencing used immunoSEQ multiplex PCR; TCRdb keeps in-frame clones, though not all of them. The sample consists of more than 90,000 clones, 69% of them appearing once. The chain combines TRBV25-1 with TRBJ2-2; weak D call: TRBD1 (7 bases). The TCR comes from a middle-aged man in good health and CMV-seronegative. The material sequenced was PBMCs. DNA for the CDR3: TGTGCCAGCTCCAAGAGGAGGGGGCGATACGATACGGCCGGGGAGCTGTTTTTT. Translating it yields CASSKRRGRYDTAGELFF.